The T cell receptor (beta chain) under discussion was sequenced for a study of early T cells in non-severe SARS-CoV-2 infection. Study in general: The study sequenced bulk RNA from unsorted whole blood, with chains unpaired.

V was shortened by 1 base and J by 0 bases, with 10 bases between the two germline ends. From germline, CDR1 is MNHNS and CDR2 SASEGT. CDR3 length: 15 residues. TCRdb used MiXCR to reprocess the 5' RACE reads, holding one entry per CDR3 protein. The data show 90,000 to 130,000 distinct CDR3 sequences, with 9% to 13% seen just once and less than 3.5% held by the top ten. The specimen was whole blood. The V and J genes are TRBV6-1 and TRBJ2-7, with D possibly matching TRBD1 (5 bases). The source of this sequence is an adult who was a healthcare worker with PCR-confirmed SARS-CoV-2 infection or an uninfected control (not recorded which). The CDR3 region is CASSEEDKSSYEQYF. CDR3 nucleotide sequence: TGTGCCAGCAGTGAAGAGGACAAAAGCTCCTACGAGCAGTACTTC.